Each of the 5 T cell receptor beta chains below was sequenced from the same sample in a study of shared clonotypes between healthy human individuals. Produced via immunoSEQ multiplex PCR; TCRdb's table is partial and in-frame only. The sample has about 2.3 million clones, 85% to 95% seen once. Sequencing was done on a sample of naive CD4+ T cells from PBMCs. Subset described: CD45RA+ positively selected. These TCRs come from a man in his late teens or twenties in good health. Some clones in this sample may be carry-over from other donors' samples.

CDR3 coding DNA: TGTGCCAGCAGTTCCAAGGACAGGGGGCGATTGGGCAATCAGCCCCAGCATTTT. Encoded protein: CASSSKDRGRLGNQPQHF. This chain uses TRBV28 with TRBJ1-5; 11 positions match TRBD1. This CDR3 is built from 18 residues. The germline gives CDR1 MDHEN, CDR2 SYDVKM. Unmatched junction bases numbered 10, after V lost 4 bases and J lost 2 bases.

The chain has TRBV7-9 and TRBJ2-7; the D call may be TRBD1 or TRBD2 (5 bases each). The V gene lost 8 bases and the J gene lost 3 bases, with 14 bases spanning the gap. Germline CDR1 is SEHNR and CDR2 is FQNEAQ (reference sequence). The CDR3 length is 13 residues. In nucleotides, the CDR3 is TGTGCCAGCGCCGGGGTAGGGGACTACGAGCAGTACTTC. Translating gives CASAGVGDYEQYF.

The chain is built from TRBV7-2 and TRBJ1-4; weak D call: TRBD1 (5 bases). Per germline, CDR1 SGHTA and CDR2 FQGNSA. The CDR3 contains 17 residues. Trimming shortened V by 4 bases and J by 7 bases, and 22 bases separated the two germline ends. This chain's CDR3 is CASSSPGLRVLSEKLFF. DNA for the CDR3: TGTGCCAGCAGCTCACCCGGGCTCAGGGTGCTCAGTGAAAAACTGTTTTTT.

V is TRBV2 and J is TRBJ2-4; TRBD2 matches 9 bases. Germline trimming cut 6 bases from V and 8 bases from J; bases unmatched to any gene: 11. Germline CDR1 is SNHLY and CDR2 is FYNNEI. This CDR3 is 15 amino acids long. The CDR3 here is CASRARGGAWDIQYF. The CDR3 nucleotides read TGTGCCAGCAGGGCCCGCGGGGGGGCCTGGGACATTCAGTACTTC.

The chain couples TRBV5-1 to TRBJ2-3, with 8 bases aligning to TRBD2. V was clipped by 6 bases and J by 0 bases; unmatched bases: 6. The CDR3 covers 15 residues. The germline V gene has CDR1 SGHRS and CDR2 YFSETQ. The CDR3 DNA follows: TGCGCCAGCACTTTCTTAGCGGGAAGCACAGATACGCAGTATTTT. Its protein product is CASTFLAGSTDTQYF. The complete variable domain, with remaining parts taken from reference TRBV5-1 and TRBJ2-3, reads KAGVTQTPRYLIKTRGQQVTLSCSPISGHRSVSWYQQTPGQGLQFLFEYFSETQRNKGNFPGRFSGRQFSNSRSEMNVSTLELGDSALYLCASTFLAGSTDTQYFGPGTRLTVL.